The clone carrying this T cell receptor beta chain was recorded a few times. The antigen is unknown. The data derive from a study of T cell responses to AZD1222 COVID-19 vaccine. Measured with immunoSEQ multiplex PCR; TCRdb has only the in-frame clones, and not every one. This table has around 250,000 clones, approximately 95% appearing once. Study-wide results and caveats: Donors skewed white British and female; clonal diversity was possibly underestimated.

Trimming removed 6 bases from V and 8 bases from J, with 16 bases in between. Germline V gene sequence: CDR1 MDHEN, CDR2 SYDVKM. This CDR3 contains 14 residues. This TCR derives from an adult in good health. The sample consisted of peripheral blood, taken on day 0 of AZD1222 vaccination. This chain connects TRBV28 to TRBJ1-4, with a possible D match to TRBD1 (5 bases). For the CDR3, the DNA is TGTGCCAGCAGGGGACCCGGACGGCGCGAAAAACTGTTTTTT. This encodes CASRGPGRREKLFF.